This T cell receptor (beta chain) was observed in a study of cytomegalovirus exposure and HLA in healthy donors. Points from the study as a whole: Likely technical artifact: a cluster of highly shared sequence variants. A later analysis reportedly identified an Asian-associated ancestry cluster as carrying fewer N-insertions than the roughly 720-donor mean.

CDR1 and CDR2 (germline): MDHEN, SYDVKM. The ends were cut back, 9 bases at V and 12 bases at J, with 11 bases in the middle. The CDR3 consists of 10 residues. 60 Vbeta and 13 Jbeta primers were used in PCR. Original data processing: Counted up in a later analysis, unique TCR beta chains came to about 80 million, with around 10 million shared. Clones were read by immunoSEQ multiplex PCR, and TCRdb kept only the in-frame ones, dropping some. V, J and clone size were drawn from that table, and D and trimming were deduced from the DNA. The sample gives 80,000 to 130,000 clones, around 79% of which show up once; approximately 14% is in the top ten. Sampled while nominally healthy, donors likely had unrecorded immune exposures. Worth noting for this clone: The antigen is undetermined.

The TCR sequence derives from a male donor in good health and CMV-seropositive. This rearrangement joins TRBV28 to TRBJ1-4; D is unresolved. The specimen sequenced was PBMCs. CDR3 in amino acids: CASQGVELFF. Here the CDR3 DNA reads TGTGCCAGTCAAGGAGTGGAACTGTTTTTT.